The clone carrying this T cell receptor (beta chain) appeared a single time. This specimen belongs to a study of cytomegalovirus exposure and HLA in healthy donors. Using immunoSEQ multiplex PCR, the repertoire was profiled, and TCRdb retains in-frame clones only, with some absent. The sample shows approximately 130,000 clones, over 65% of them seen only once. This CDR3 region has 14 residues. Germline V gives CDR1 SQVTM, CDR2 ANQGSEA. V was pared by 4 bases and J by 5 bases, with 15 bases between. V is TRBV29-1 and J is TRBJ1-3; no clear D. Sequencing was done on a sample of PBMCs. The source is a woman aged 30 to 39 in good health and CMV-seronegative. The CDR3 protein is CSVGATGTRNTIYF. The CDR3, as DNA: TGCAGCGTTGGAGCGACCGGAACCCGAAACACCATATATTTT. Full variable domain (remainder filled in from reference TRBV29-1 and TRBJ1-3): SAVISQKPSRDICQRGTSLTIQCQVDSQVTMMFWYRQQPGQSLTLIATANQGSEATYESGFVIDKFPISRPNLTFSTLTVSNMSPEDSSIYLCSVGATGTRNTIYFGEGSWLTVV.